This T cell receptor beta chain was recorded in a study of T cells in localized non-small cell lung cancer (dated by TCRdb to about 2020). Turning to the overall study: T cell repertoires of 200 to 250 early-stage NSCLC patients were analyzed, with tumors being compared against uninvolved tumor-adjacent lungs. The cohort comprised 236 treatment-naïve NSCLC patients with resected, localized lung tumors. Of the NSCLC patients, 129 were male and 107 were female, and the mean age was approximately 69 years. General findings and caveats noted by the study authors: Because of the exploratory design, TCR variables were selected using unadjusted p-values without false-discovery rate correction. The highest T cell clonality was observed in uninvolved tumor-adjacent lung, where clonality exceeded that of tumor, suggesting that antigenic responses were more focused in uninvolved tumor-adjacent lung. A median of approximately 53 of the top 100 tumor clones turned up in the paired uninvolved adjacent lung, and approximately 30 of those clones also ranked among the top 100 of that same adjacent lung. Longer overall survival was associated with higher blood T cell density, whereas shorter survival was associated with higher adjacent-lung clonality. Because multi-region tumor sequencing was not performed, intratumor heterogeneity could not be ruled out.

At diagnosis, tumor, uninvolved tumor-adjacent lung and peripheral blood were collected and then preserved as a mix of FFPE and fresh-frozen material. Blood samples were analyzed as peripheral blood mononuclear cells for TCR repertoire profiling. About this clone: No antigen is known for it. The record has no base qualities; no much larger clone is one base away.

The immunoSEQ Assay was used to sequence TCR beta CDR3 regions from DNA. From the authors' description of their analysis: To compute T cell density, TCR beta template counts were normalized to usable DNA, which was estimated by amplifying housekeeping genes. Richness was estimated with the preseqR package, extrapolating to 400,000 templates for PBMC samples and 120,000 templates for tissue samples. Clonality was calculated as one minus Pielou's evenness. To identify tissue-enriched TCRs, differential abundance testing was run on productive amino-acid clonotypes with a minimum total count of 5 and an alpha of 0.1. The Jaccard Index and the Morisita Overlap Index were used to measure repertoire overlap between compartments. GLIPH grouped TCR beta CDR3s together with public tetramer-defined viral CDR3s, and a viral motif had to include at least three viral sequences and also show V-gene enrichment. TCRdb retrieved this table from immuneACCESS and kept in-frame rearrangements only. Not all clones are present; in checked studies, unresolved V genes account for under half, and no reason is known for the remainder. The V and J calls and clone size are taken from that table; D and trimming were inferred from the DNA. Recorded for this sample are some 64,000 clones; roughly 81% of them occurred a single time. The ten largest clones capture roughly 5% of the sample.

This sample comprised PBMCs, obtained before any cancer treatment. The clonotype was recovered from a man aged 35 to 70 with stage II lung adenocarcinoma.

This receptor has the CDR3 CSVAVASSTDTQYF. The DNA sequence is given as TGCAGCGTTGCGGTAGCGTCTAGCACAGATACGCAGTATTTT. Here the chain combines TRBV29-1 and TRBJ2-3; TRBD2 is perhaps the D gene, given 5 matching bases. The CDR3 sequence holds 14 residues, the cysteine and phenylalanine included. Only the CDR3 DNA is retained, 42 bases long and in frame from the first base. The germline V gene yields SQVTM for CDR1 and ANQGSEA for CDR2. The junction carries 11 bases between V and J, which are trimmed by 4 bases and 0 bases respectively.